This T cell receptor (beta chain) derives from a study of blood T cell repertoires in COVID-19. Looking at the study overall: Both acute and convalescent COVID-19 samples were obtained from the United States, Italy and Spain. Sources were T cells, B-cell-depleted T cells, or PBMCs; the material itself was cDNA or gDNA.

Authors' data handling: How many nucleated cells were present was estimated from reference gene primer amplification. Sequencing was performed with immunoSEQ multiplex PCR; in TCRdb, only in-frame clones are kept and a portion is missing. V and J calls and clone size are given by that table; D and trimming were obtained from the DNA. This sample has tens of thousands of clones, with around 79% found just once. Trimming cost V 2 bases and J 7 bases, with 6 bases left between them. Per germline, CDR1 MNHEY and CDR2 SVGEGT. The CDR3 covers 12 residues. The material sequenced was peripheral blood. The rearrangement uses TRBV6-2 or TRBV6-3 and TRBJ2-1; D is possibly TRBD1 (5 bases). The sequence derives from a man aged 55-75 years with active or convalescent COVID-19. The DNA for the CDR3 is TGTGCCAGCAGTTACGGGGCGAATGAGCAGTTCTTC. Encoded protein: CASSYGANEQFF.